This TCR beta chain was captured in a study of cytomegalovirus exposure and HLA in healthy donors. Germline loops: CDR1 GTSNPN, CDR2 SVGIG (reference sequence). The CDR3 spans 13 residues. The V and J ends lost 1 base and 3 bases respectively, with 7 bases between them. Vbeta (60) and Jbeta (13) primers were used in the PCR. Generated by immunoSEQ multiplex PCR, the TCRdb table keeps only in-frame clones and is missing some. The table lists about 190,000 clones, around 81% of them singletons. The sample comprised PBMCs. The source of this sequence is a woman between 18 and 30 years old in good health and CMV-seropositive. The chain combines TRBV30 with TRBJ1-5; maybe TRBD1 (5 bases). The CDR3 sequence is CAWSGGDNQPQHF. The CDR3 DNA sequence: TGTGCCTGGAGTGGGGGGGACAATCAGCCCCAGCATTTT.